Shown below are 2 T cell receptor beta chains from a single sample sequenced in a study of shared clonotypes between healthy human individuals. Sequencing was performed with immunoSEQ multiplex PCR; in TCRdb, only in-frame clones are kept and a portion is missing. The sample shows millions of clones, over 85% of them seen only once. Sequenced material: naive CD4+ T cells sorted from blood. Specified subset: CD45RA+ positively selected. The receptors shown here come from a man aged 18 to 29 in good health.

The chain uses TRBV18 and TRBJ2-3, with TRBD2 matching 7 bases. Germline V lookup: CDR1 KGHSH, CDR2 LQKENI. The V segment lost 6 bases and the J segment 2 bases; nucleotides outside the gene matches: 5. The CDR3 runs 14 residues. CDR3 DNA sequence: TGTGCCAGCTCTCGGGACTACCTCACAGATACGCAGTATTTT. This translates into CASSRDYLTDTQYF.

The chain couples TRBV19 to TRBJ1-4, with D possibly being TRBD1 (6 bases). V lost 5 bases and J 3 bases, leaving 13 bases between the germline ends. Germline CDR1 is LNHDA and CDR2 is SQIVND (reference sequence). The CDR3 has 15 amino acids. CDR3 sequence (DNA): TGTGCCAGTAGTGAGAGGGGGGCGGCTAATGAAAAACTGTTTTTT. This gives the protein CASSERGAANEKLFF.